What follows describes a single TCR beta chain. Participants were aged about 18 to 100 years from around 26 US areas. CDR3 length equals 14 residues. The V and J ends lost 3 bases and 5 bases respectively, with 13 bases between them. CDR1 is MNHEY, CDR2 SMNVEV, per germline (reference sequence). This sample is drawn from a study of blood T cell repertoires in COVID-19. About the study: PBMCs, B-cell-depleted T cells, or T cells were the source of the cDNA or gDNA that made up the material.

Methods used by the authors: By means of reference gene primer amplification, nucleated cell counts were estimated. Profiling relied on immunoSEQ multiplex PCR, and the TCRdb table lists in-frame clones only, not all of them. The DNA gave D and trimming, while V, J and clone size come from that table. The sample carries 130,000 to 150,000 clones, 84% recorded once. This chain uses TRBV27 with TRBJ1-2, with D tentatively TRBD1 (6 bases). This sequence originates from a woman in her fifties or sixties who had been exposed to COVID-19. The sequenced sample consisted of PBMCs or T cells enriched from blood (not recorded which). The CDR3 loop reads CASSLTGPTYGYTF. CDR3 DNA sequence: TGTGCCAGCAGTTTGACAGGACCCACTTATGGCTACACCTTC.